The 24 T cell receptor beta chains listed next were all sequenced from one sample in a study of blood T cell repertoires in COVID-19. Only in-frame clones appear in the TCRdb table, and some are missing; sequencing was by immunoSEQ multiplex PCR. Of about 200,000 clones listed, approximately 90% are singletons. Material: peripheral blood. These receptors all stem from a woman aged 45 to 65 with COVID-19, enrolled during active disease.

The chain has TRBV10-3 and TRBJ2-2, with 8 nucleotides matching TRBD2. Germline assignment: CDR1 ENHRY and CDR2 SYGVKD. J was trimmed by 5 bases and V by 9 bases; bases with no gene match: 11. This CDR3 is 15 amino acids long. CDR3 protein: CAIRTGGPATGELFF. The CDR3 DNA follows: TGTGCCATACGTACGGGGGGGCCGGCAACCGGGGAGCTGTTTTTT.

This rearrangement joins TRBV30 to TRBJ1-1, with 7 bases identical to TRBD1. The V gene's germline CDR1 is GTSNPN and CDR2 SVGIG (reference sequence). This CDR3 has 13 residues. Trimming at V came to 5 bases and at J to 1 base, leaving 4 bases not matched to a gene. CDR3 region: CAWSGGRNTEAFF. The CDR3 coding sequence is TGTGCCTGGTCAGGGGGTAGGAACACTGAAGCTTTCTTT.

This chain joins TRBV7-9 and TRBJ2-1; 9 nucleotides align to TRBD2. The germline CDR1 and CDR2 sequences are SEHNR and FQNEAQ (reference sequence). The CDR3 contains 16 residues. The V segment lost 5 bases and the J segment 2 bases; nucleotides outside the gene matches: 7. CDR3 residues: CASSPQASGAYNEQFF. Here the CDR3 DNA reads TGTGCCAGCAGCCCCCAAGCTAGCGGGGCCTACAATGAGCAGTTCTTC.

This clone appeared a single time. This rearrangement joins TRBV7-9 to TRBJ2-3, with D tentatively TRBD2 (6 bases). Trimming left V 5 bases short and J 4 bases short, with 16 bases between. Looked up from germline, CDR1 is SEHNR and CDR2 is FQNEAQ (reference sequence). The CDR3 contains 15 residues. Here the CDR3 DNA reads TGTGCCAGCAGCCCCCCGGAGGGCGGCGCAGATACGCAGTATTTT. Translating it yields CASSPPEGGADTQYF.

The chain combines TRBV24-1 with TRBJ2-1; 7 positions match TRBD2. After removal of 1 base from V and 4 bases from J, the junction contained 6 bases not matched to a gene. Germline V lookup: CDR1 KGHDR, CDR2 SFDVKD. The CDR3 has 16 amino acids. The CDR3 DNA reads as TGTGCCACCAGTGATTTACGAGCGGGGAATTACAATGAGCAGTTCTTC. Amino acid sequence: CATSDLRAGNYNEQFF.

The CDR3 DNA sequence: TGTGCCATCAGTGAGGGGGGACAGGGCATCAGGGAGCAGTTCTTC. Translation: CAISEGGQGIREQFF. V usage is TRBV10-3 and J usage is TRBJ2-1; TRBD1 matches 9 bases. There are 15 residues in the CDR3. Germline trimming cut 2 bases from V and 10 bases from J; bases unmatched to any gene: 9. Germline lookup yields CDR1 ENHRY and CDR2 SYGVKD.

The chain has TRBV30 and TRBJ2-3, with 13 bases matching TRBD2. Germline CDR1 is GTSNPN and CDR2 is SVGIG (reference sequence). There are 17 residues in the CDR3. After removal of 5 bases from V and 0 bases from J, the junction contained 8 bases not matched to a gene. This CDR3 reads CAWALAGGTLSTDTQYF. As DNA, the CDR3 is TGTGCCTGGGCACTAGCGGGGGGGACCCTTAGCACAGATACGCAGTATTTT.

The CDR3 region is CASSAGTGRGLRSYGYTF. The CDR3 coding sequence is TGTGCCAGCAGTGCCGGAACTGGCAGGGGGCTCCGGTCTTATGGCTACACCTTC. V and J are TRBV2 and TRBJ1-2; 8 bases align to TRBD1. The V gene's germline CDR1 is SNHLY and CDR2 FYNNEI. The CDR3 spans 18 residues. With 4 bases clipped from V and 5 bases from J, the junction kept 18 bases outside the gene matches.

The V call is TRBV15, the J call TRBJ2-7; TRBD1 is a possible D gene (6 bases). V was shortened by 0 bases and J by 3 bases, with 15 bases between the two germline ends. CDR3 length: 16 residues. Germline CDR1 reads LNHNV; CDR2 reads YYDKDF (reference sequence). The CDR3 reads CATSRDVSGANYEQYF. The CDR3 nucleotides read TGTGCCACCAGCAGAGATGTATCAGGGGCTAACTACGAGCAGTACTTC.

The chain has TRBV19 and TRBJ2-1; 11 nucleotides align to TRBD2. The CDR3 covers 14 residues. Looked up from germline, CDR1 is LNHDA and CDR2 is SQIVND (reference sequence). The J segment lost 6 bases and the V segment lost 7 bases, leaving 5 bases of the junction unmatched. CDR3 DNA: TGTGCCAGTACTCATAGCGGGGGGGCCAATGAGCAGTTCTTC. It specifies CASTHSGGANEQFF.

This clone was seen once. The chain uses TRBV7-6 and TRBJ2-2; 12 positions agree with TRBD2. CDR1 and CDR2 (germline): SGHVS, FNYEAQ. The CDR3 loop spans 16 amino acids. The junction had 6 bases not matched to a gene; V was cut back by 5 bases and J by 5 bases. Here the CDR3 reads CASSLGLAGGTGELFF. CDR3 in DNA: TGTGCCAGCAGCCTGGGGCTAGCGGGGGGGACCGGGGAGCTGTTTTTT. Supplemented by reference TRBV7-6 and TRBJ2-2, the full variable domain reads GAGVSQSPRYKVTKRGQDVALRCDPISGHVSLYWYRQALGQGPEFLTYFNYEAQQDKSGLPNDRFSAERPEGSISTLTIQRTEQRDSAMYRCASSLGLAGGTGELFFGEGSRLTVL.

This CDR3 is CASGLGRSNEKLFF. DNA for the CDR3: TGTGCTAGTGGTTTGGGCCGGAGTAATGAAAAACTGTTTTTT. The chain employs TRBV12-5 and TRBJ1-4, with D unresolved. Deletions cut 1 base from V and 4 bases from J, with 7 bases between. Germline CDR1 reads LGHNT; CDR2 reads FRNRAP. The CDR3 has 14 residues.

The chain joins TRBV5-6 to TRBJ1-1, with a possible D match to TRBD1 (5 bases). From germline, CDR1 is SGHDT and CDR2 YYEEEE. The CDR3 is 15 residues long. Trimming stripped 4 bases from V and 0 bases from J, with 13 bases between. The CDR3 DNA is TGTGCCAGCAGCCCCCGGACAAGGATGAACACTGAAGCTTTCTTT. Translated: CASSPRTRMNTEAFF.

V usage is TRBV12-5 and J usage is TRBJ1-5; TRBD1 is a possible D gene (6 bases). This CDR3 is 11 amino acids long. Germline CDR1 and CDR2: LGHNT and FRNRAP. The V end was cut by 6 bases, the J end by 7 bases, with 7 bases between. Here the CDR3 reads CASGTGQPQHF. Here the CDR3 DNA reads TGTGCTAGTGGGACAGGACAGCCCCAGCATTTT. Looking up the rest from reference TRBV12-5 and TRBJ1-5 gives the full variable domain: DARVTQTPRHKVTEMGQEVTMRCQPILGHNTVFWYRQTMMQGLELLAYFRNRAPLDDSGMPKDRFSAEMPDATLATLKIQPSEPRDSAVYFCASGTGQPQHFGDGTRLSIL.

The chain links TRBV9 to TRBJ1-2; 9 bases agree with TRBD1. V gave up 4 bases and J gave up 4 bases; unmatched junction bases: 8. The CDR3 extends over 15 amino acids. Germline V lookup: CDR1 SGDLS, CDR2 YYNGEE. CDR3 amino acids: CASSPRTGAIYGYTF. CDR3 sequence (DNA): TGTGCCAGCAGCCCCCGGACAGGGGCAATCTATGGCTACACCTTC.

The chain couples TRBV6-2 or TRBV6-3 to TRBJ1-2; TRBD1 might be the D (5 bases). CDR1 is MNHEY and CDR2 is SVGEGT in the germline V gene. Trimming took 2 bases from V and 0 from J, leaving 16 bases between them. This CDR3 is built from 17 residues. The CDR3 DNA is TGTGCCAGCAGTTACAGAAGACAGTCTTTGACTAACTATGGCTACACCTTC. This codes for CASSYRRQSLTNYGYTF.

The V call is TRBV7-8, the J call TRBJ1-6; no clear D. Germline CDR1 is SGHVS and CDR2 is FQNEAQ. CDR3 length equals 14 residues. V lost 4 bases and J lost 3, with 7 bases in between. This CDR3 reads CASSWRDYNSPLHF. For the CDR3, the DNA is TGTGCCAGCAGCTGGAGGGACTATAATTCACCCCTCCACTTT.

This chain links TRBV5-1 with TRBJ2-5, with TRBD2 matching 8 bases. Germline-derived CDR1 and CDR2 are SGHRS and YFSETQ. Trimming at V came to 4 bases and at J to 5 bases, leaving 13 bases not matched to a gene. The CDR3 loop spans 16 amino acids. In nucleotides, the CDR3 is TGCGCCAGCAGCCCCCGGGGAGCGGGGGTGTTGGAGACCCAGTACTTC. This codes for CASSPRGAGVLETQYF.

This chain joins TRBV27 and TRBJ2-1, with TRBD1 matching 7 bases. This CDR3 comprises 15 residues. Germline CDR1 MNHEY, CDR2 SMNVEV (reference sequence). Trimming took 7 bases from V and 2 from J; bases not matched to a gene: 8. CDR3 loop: CASTLIQGTYNEQFF. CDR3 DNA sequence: TGTGCCAGCACTCTCATACAGGGGACCTACAATGAGCAGTTCTTC.

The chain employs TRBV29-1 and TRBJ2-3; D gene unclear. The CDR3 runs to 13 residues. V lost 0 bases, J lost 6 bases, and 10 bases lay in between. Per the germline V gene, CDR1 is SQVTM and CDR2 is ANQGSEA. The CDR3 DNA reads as TGCAGCGTTGAAGATCCTGGAGAGGATACGCAGTATTTT. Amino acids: CSVEDPGEDTQYF.

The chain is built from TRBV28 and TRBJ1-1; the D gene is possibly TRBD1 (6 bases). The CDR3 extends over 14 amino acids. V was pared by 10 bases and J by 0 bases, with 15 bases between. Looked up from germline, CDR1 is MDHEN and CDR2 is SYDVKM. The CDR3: CATSRGDMNTEAFF. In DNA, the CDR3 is TGTGCCACGTCCAGGGGAGACATGAACACTGAAGCTTTCTTT.

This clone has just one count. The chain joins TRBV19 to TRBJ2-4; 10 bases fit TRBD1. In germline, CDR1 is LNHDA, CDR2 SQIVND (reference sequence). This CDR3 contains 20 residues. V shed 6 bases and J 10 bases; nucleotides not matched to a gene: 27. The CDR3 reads CASSLNKRQGAKWPGIIQYF. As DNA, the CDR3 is TGTGCCAGTAGCCTCAACAAACGACAGGGGGCGAAGTGGCCAGGGATTATTCAGTACTTC. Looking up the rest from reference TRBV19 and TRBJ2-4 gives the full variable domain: DGGITQSPKYLFRKEGQNVTLSCEQNLNHDAMYWYRQDPGQGLRLIYYSQIVNDFQKGDIAEGYSVSREKKESFPLTVTSAQKNPTAFYLCASSLNKRQGAKWPGIIQYFGAGTRLSVL.

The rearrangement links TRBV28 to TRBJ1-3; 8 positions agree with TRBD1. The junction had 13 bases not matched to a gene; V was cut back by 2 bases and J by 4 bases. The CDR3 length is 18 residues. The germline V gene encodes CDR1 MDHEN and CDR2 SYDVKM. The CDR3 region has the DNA TGTGCCAGCAGTTTAACCTCTATCAGGGGGCGCAGGGGAAACACCATATATTTT. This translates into CASSLTSIRGRRGNTIYF. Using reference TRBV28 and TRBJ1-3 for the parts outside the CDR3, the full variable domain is DVKVTQSSRYLVKRTGEKVFLECVQDMDHENMFWYRQDPGLGLRLIYFSYDVKMKEKGDIPEGYSVSREKKERFSLILESASTNQTSMYLCASSLTSIRGRRGNTIYFGEGSWLTVV.

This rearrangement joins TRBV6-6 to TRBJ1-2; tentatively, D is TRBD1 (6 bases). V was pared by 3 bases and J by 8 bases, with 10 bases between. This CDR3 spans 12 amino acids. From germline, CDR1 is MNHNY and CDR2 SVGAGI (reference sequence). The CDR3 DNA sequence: TGTGCCAGCAGTTATGGGGGCGAAGGCTACACCTTC. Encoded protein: CASSYGGEGYTF.